The next 28 T cell receptor beta chains were all read from a single sample in a study of shared clonotypes between healthy human individuals. Assay used: immunoSEQ multiplex PCR; TCRdb lists only in-frame clones, some missing. The sample has 550,000 to 850,000 clones; around 67% are singletons. The source material was memory CD4+ T cells sorted from blood. Subset reported: CD45RA-negative fraction. These receptors were taken from a woman in her 30s in good health.

The rearrangement joins TRBV28 to TRBJ2-7; 8 bases fit TRBD1. CDR3 length: 13 residues. With 10 bases clipped from V and 6 bases from J, the junction kept 11 bases outside the gene matches. Germline V gene sequence: CDR1 MDHEN, CDR2 SYDVKM. CDR3 residues: CATLAGGGSEQYF. The CDR3 nucleotides are TGTGCCACCCTTGCAGGGGGCGGTTCCGAGCAGTACTTC.

This clone was recorded once. The gene calls are TRBV9 and TRBJ1-2; tentatively, D is TRBD1 (6 bases). CDR1 and CDR2 (germline): SGDLS, YYNGEE. Trimming pared 0 bases from V and 6 bases from J, leaving 18 bases between. This CDR3 has 16 residues. CDR3 sequence: CASSVGSSRGHNGYTF. CDR3 DNA: TGTGCCAGCAGCGTAGGATCCTCCAGGGGTCACAATGGCTACACCTTC. The whole variable domain, filled in from reference TRBV9 and TRBJ1-2, reads DSGVTQTPKHLITATGQRVTLRCSPRSGDLSVYWYQQSLDQGLQFLIQYYNGEERAKGNILERFSAQQFPDLHSELNLSSLELGDSALYFCASSVGSSRGHNGYTFGSGTRLTVV.

V usage is TRBV9 and J usage is TRBJ1-1; D ambiguous. The CDR3 is 13 amino acids. V was trimmed by 2 bases and J by 4 bases, leaving 9 bases between them. Germline V lookup: CDR1 SGDLS, CDR2 YYNGEE. CDR3 protein: CASSVTLGTEAFF. Here the CDR3 DNA reads TGTGCCAGCAGCGTGACTCTCGGCACTGAAGCTTTCTTT.

This clone was detected a few times. The chain joins TRBV15 to TRBJ2-6; D ambiguous. Germline assignment: CDR1 LNHNV and CDR2 YYDKDF (reference sequence). The CDR3 consists of 15 residues. V was shortened by 1 base and J by 4 bases, with 8 bases between the two germline ends. The CDR3 coding sequence is TGTGCCACCAGCAGAGCCGGGTCCGGGGCCAACGTCCTGACTTTC. Translating gives CATSRAGSGANVLTF.

The J gene is TRBJ1-6, the V gene TRBV21-1; the D segment call TRBD1 is taken from the table without a DNA check. TRBV21-1 is a recognized pseudogene. The CDR3 totals 14 residues. The CDR3 bases are TGTGCCAGCAGCCGGGACAGGGATAATTCACCCCTCCACTTT. Translated: CASSRDRDNSPLHF.

J is TRBJ1-5 and V is TRBV10-2; 8 nucleotides align to TRBD1. The V gene end was trimmed by 5 bases and the J gene end by 7 bases; junction bases not matched to a gene: 13. The length of the CDR3 is 16 residues. Per the germline V gene, CDR1 is WSHSY and CDR2 is SAAADI. CDR3 in DNA: TGCGCCAGCAGTTCCACAGGACAGGGAGGAAGGCAGCCCCAGCATTTT. Protein: CASSSTGQGGRQPQHF.

The chain couples TRBV29-1 to TRBJ2-5; D is ambiguous. In germline, CDR1 is SQVTM, CDR2 ANQGSEA. The CDR3 consists of 12 residues. With 4 bases removed from V and 4 bases from J, the gap between germline ends came to 10 bases. The CDR3 region is CSVVVGSETQYF. The CDR3 DNA reads as TGCAGCGTTGTAGTAGGGTCAGAGACCCAGTACTTC.

Details on this clone: The identical CDR3 is also encoded by other nucleotide sequences in the sample. The genes are TRBV25-1 and TRBJ1-1; no reliable D call. The CDR3 covers 13 residues. Germline CDR1 and CDR2: MGHDK and SYGVNS. V lost 4 bases and J 5 bases, leaving 11 bases between the germline ends. The CDR3 DNA reads as TGTGCCAGCAGTGGGGGAGGGAGTACTGAAGCTTTCTTT. Amino acids: CASSGGGSTEAFF.

This clone was seen a single time. This chain connects TRBV11-2 to TRBJ2-7; D remains unclear. With 2 bases removed from V and 0 bases from J, the gap between germline ends came to 11 bases. The CDR3 loop spans 15 amino acids. The germline V gene encodes CDR1 SGHAT and CDR2 FQNNGV. DNA for the CDR3: TGTGCCAGCAGCTTATTCCCCCATAGCTCCTACGAGCAGTACTTC. It encodes CASSLFPHSSYEQYF.

CDR3 nucleotide sequence: TGTGCCAGCAGTGAACACCGGGACAGGGGGTTTGGCTACACCTTC. As protein: CASSEHRDRGFGYTF. This rearrangement joins TRBV25-1 to TRBJ1-2; 11 positions match TRBD1. Looked up from germline, CDR1 is MGHDK and CDR2 is SYGVNS. CDR3 size: 15 residues. J was trimmed by 7 bases and V by 2 bases; bases with no gene match: 6.

This clone showed up many times. This sequence joins TRBV11-2 and TRBJ2-7; tentatively, D is TRBD2 (6 bases). The V gene's germline CDR1 is SGHAT and CDR2 FQNNGV. Trimming cost V 5 bases and J 2 bases, with 16 bases left between them. The CDR3 loop spans 15 amino acids. In DNA form, the CDR3 reads TGTGCCAGCAGCGAGGGGTCTAGCGCGACCTACGAGCAGTACTTC. It encodes CASSEGSSATYEQYF.

This clone has more than one count but fewer than ten. The V gene is TRBV19, the J gene TRBJ2-1, with D possibly TRBD2 on 5 matching bases. The germline V and J ends were trimmed by 11 bases and 2 bases, with 16 bases remaining between them. The CDR3 runs 14 residues. The germline CDR1 and CDR2 sequences are LNHDA and SQIVND (reference sequence). The DNA for the CDR3 is TGTGCCGTCAAAAGGCCCGGGACCTACAATGAGCAGTTCTTC. It specifies CAVKRPGTYNEQFF.

The table lists this clone with many counts. V usage is TRBV6-1 and J usage is TRBJ1-2; D is uncertain. The CDR3 covers 16 residues. CDR1 MNHNS and CDR2 SASEGT come from the germline V gene. V was clipped by 3 bases and J by 2 bases, with 16 bases between them. Here the CDR3 DNA reads TGTGCCAGCAGTGACCCCTCGATATCAGGCAACTATGGCTACACCTTC. It encodes CASSDPSISGNYGYTF.

The chain is built from TRBV30 and TRBJ1-5; TRBD1 is a possible D gene (5 bases). The ends were cut back, 2 bases at V and 6 bases at J, with 11 bases in the middle. CDR1 and CDR2 (germline): GTSNPN, SVGIG (reference sequence). The CDR3 has 13 residues. For the CDR3, the DNA is TGTGCCTGGAGTAGAGCGGGGGGTCAGCCCCAGCATTTT. Protein sequence: CAWSRAGGQPQHF.

The rearrangement links TRBV5-1 to TRBJ1-1; no clear D gene. Germline values: CDR1 SGHRS, CDR2 YFSETQ. This CDR3 contains 14 residues. V was cut by 2 bases and J by 1 base, with 9 bases left in between. Here the CDR3 reads CASSFDTGNTEAFF. Here the CDR3 DNA reads TGCGCCAGCAGCTTCGACACTGGGAACACTGAAGCTTTCTTT. The variable domain in full, completed from reference TRBV5-1 and TRBJ1-1, reads KAGVTQTPRYLIKTRGQQVTLSCSPISGHRSVSWYQQTPGQGLQFLFEYFSETQRNKGNFPGRFSGRQFSNSRSEMNVSTLELGDSALYLCASSFDTGNTEAFFGQGTRLTVV.

The chain couples TRBV28 to TRBJ1-4; the D gene is possibly TRBD1 (6 bases). Per the germline V gene, CDR1 is MDHEN and CDR2 is SYDVKM. V gave up 6 bases and J gave up 7 bases, with 24 bases separating them. This CDR3 contains 17 residues. The CDR3 protein is CASRRLFSRGGGEKLFF. CDR3 nucleotide sequence: TGTGCCAGCAGACGTCTCTTCTCACGAGGGGGTGGTGAAAAACTGTTTTTT. The full variable domain, in which reference TRBV28 and TRBJ1-4 provide the parts outside the CDR3, is DVKVTQSSRYLVKRTGEKVFLECVQDMDHENMFWYRQDPGLGLRLIYFSYDVKMKEKGDIPEGYSVSREKKERFSLILESASTNQTSMYLCASRRLFSRGGGEKLFFGSGTQLSVL.

V gene TRBV23-1 combines with J gene TRBJ1-6; 7 bases line up with TRBD1. TRBV23-1 is reported as an ORF; its role is uncertain. The ends lost 2 bases at V and 6 bases at J; junction bases unmatched: 4. The CDR3 covers 15 residues. The CDR3 DNA is TGCGCCAGCAGTCAAGCCGGGACAGCTAATTCACCCCTCCACTTT. Protein sequence: CASSQAGTANSPLHF.

The V gene is TRBV10-3, the J gene TRBJ2-7, with TRBD1 matching over 10 bases. Germline CDR1 reads ENHRY; CDR2 reads SYGVKD. The CDR3 spans 15 residues. J gave up 2 bases and V 3 bases, and 4 bases lay outside the gene matches. CDR3 protein: CAISDGQGVTYEQYF. DNA of the CDR3: TGTGCCATCAGTGATGGACAGGGGGTAACCTACGAGCAGTACTTC.

This clone was picked up a small number of times. This sequence joins TRBV19 and TRBJ1-1; the match to TRBD1 covers 7 bases. V was pared by 3 bases and J by 4 bases, with 14 bases of the junction left unmatched. Per germline, CDR1 LNHDA and CDR2 SQIVND (reference sequence). The CDR3 runs to 17 residues. This chain's CDR3 is CASSMAHTGVDSTEAFF. The CDR3 DNA is TGTGCCAGTAGTATGGCACACACAGGGGTGGATAGCACTGAAGCTTTCTTT.

This sequence joins TRBV6-1 and TRBJ2-7, with D perhaps matching TRBD2 (6 bases). From germline, CDR1 is MNHNS and CDR2 SASEGT. V was cut by 4 bases and J by 3 bases, with 10 bases left in between. The CDR3 runs 13 residues. Here the CDR3 reads CASSAGLFYEQYF. DNA of the CDR3: TGTGCCAGCAGTGCGGGACTTTTCTACGAGCAGTACTTC.

V is TRBV5-4 and J is TRBJ1-2; D call uncertain. The CDR3 spans 15 residues. V shed 4 bases and J shed 8 bases, with 21 bases lying between them. Germline assignment: CDR1 SGHNT and CDR2 YYREEE (reference sequence). This CDR3 is CASSMEVPDLRGYTF. The DNA of the CDR3 is TGTGCCAGCAGCATGGAGGTACCCGACCTCCGGGGCTACACCTTC.

CDR3 amino acids: CASSLMRESSEQYF. The CDR3 bases are TGTGCCAGCAGCTTGATGCGGGAGTCGTCCGAGCAGTACTTC. This rearrangement joins TRBV5-4 to TRBJ2-7; 7 bases map to TRBD2. The CDR3 is 14 residues long. Germline V CDR1 and CDR2: SGHNT, YYREEE (reference sequence). Losses at the gene ends were 1 base for V and 6 bases for J; bases not matched to a gene: 7. The complete variable domain, with remaining parts taken from reference TRBV5-4 and TRBJ2-7, reads ETGVTQSPTHLIKTRGQQVTLRCSSQSGHNTVSWYQQALGQGPQFIFQYYREEENGRGNFPPRFSGLQFPNYSSELNVNALELDDSALYLCASSLMRESSEQYFGPGTRLTVT.

At least ten counts were recorded for this clone. The chain employs TRBV7-2 and TRBJ1-1; TRBD1 matches 10 bases. The V and J ends lost 5 bases and 1 base, in that order; junction bases with no gene match: 1. Per the germline V gene, CDR1 is SGHTA and CDR2 is FQGNSA. The length of the CDR3 is 14 residues. CDR3 DNA: TGTGCCAGCAGCGGGGACAGGGGGAACACTGAAGCTTTCTTT. The encoded protein is CASSGDRGNTEAFF.

The V call is TRBV28, the J call TRBJ1-1; 8 nucleotides agree with TRBD1. V trimming: 5 bases; J trimming: 10 bases; junction bases outside the gene matches: 9. Germline assignment: CDR1 MDHEN and CDR2 SYDVKM. The CDR3 sequence is 13 residues long. CDR3 residues: CASSGPGQGLAFF. CDR3 coding DNA: TGTGCCAGCAGTGGACCAGGACAGGGTCTAGCTTTCTTT.

The rearrangement links TRBV12-5 to TRBJ2-1, with D maybe TRBD1 (6 bases). The CDR3 totals 13 residues. Trimming removed 6 bases from V and 6 bases from J, with 12 bases in between. The germline V gene has CDR1 LGHNT and CDR2 FRNRAP. The CDR3: CASGRQGSNEQFF. CDR3 nucleotide sequence: TGTGCTAGTGGCCGCCAGGGGTCCAATGAGCAGTTCTTC.

The genes are TRBV2 and TRBJ2-1, with 9 bases that match TRBD2. Germline-derived CDR1 and CDR2 are SNHLY and FYNNEI. After removal of 7 bases from V and 10 bases from J, the junction contained 5 bases not matched to a gene. This CDR3 has 12 amino acids. The CDR3 DNA sequence: TGTGCCAGCAAGCGGGAGGTCGAGGAGCAGTTCTTC. This codes for CASKREVEEQFF.

The genes are TRBV11-3 and TRBJ2-2; D gene uncertain. The germline gives CDR1 SGHNT, CDR2 YENEEA. V was shortened by 6 bases and J by 7 bases, with 9 bases between the two germline ends. The CDR3 runs 12 residues. Here the CDR3 reads CASRRKGGELFF. In nucleotides, the CDR3 is TGTGCCAGCAGGCGGAAAGGCGGGGAGCTGTTTTTT. The full variable domain, completed using reference TRBV11-3 and TRBJ2-2, is EAGVVQSPRYKIIEKKQPVAFWCNPISGHNTLYWYLQNLGQGPELLIRYENEEAVDDSQLPKDRFSAERLKGVDSTLKIQPAELGDSAVYLCASRRKGGELFFGEGSRLTVL.

A few counts support this clone. V and J are TRBV7-9 and TRBJ2-2; 9 bases fit TRBD2. CDR1 and CDR2 (germline): SEHNR, FQNEAQ (reference sequence). V trimming: 5 bases; J trimming: 5 bases; junction bases outside the gene matches: 12. The CDR3 totals 17 residues. The CDR3 sequence: CASSPRVAGEITGELFF. For the CDR3, the DNA is TGTGCCAGCAGCCCCCGGGTAGCGGGAGAGATAACCGGGGAGCTGTTTTTT. The complete variable domain, with remaining parts taken from reference TRBV7-9 and TRBJ2-2, reads DTGVSQNPRHKITKRGQNVTFRCDPISEHNRLYWYRQTLGQGPEFLTYFQNEAQLEKSRLLSDRFSAERPKGSFSTLEIQRTEQGDSAMYLCASSPRVAGEITGELFFGEGSRLTVL.